This T cell receptor beta chain appears in the sequencing data of a study of T cell responses to AZD1222 COVID-19 vaccine. A note on this clone: Antigen: not known.

Study results and caveats: At 160-218 and 743-854, vaccine-associated CD4 TCRs were dominant, and they spanned spike.

This table comes from immunoSEQ multiplex PCR, and its TCRdb copy is limited to in-frame clones, with some not included. The top ten clones hold less than 0.6% of a sample with roughly 260,000 clones, approximately 95% of them seen once. CDR1 MNHEY and CDR2 SVGAGI come from the germline V gene. The CDR3 spans 15 residues. V gave up 6 bases and J gave up 4 bases; unmatched junction bases: 6. Specimen: peripheral blood, collected on day 0 of AZD1222 vaccination. The origin of this receptor is an adult in good health. The rearrangement links TRBV6-5 to TRBJ2-1, with 10 bases that match TRBD2. In nucleotides, the CDR3 is TGTGCCAGCAGCGCCTTTAGCGGGGGGTACAATGAGCAGTTCTTC. This gives the protein CASSAFSGGYNEQFF.